One sample yielded the 23 T cell receptor beta chains listed below, sequenced in a study of T cells in lung cancer brain metastases (dated by TCRdb to the late 2010s). The method behind the library was the immunoSEQ multiplex PCR assay. TCRdb carries this immuneACCESS record with in-frame sequences only. Its versions omit some clonotypes, under half of them owing to an unresolved V gene in the studies checked, with the rest unexplained. A total of roughly 5,500 clones appear in this sample, roughly nine tenths of them only once. The ten most abundant clones make up 4% of the sample. The specimen sequenced was tumor tissue from the primary lung tumor. The sample's cell subset or site label, decoded: primary lung cancer lesion. These receptors all stem from a man aged 65 to 79 with non-small cell lung cancer.

V and J are TRBV10-3 and TRBJ2-7; TRBD1 matches at 8 bases. Germline values: CDR1 ENHRY, CDR2 SYGVKD. The CDR3 length is 14 residues. J was trimmed by 7 bases and V by 6 bases; bases with no gene match: 11. The CDR3 nucleotides read TGTGCCATCAGCGTCGACAGGGGATTGGGGGAGCAGTACTTC. Protein sequence: CAISVDRGLGEQYF.

This clone was seen a few times. The rearrangement links TRBV5-1 to TRBJ1-1, with unresolved D. Germline V gene sequence: CDR1 SGHRS, CDR2 YFSETQ. The CDR3 sequence is 14 residues long. The V end was cut by 3 bases, the J end by 1 base, with 10 bases between. This CDR3 reads CASSSHDTNTEAFF. In DNA form, the CDR3 reads TGCGCCAGCAGCTCCCACGACACGAACACTGAAGCTTTCTTT. Full variable domain (remainder filled in from reference TRBV5-1 and TRBJ1-1): KAGVTQTPRYLIKTRGQQVTLSCSPISGHRSVSWYQQTPGQGLQFLFEYFSETQRNKGNFPGRFSGRQFSNSRSEMNVSTLELGDSALYLCASSSHDTNTEAFFGQGTRLTVV.

The rearrangement uses TRBV10-2 and TRBJ1-1; weak D call: TRBD1 (6 bases). V dropped 6 bases and J dropped 0 bases, with 14 bases sitting between them. The CDR3 runs to 15 residues. The germline V gene has CDR1 WSHSY and CDR2 SAAADI. In nucleotides, the CDR3 is TGCGCCAGCAGGCAGAAGGGGGGGATGAACACTGAAGCTTTCTTT. Translated: CASRQKGGMNTEAFF.

A few counts support this clone. The chain recombines TRBV7-9 with TRBJ1-1; 9 nucleotides match TRBD1. J lost 4 bases, V lost 5 bases, and 8 bases had no gene match. Germline lookup yields CDR1 SEHNR and CDR2 FQNEAQ (reference sequence). CDR3 length equals 15 residues. CDR3 region: CASSPPGTGTTEAFF. The CDR3 DNA is TGTGCCAGCAGCCCACCCGGGACAGGGACCACTGAAGCTTTCTTT.

The chain employs TRBV18 and TRBJ2-7; 10 nucleotides match TRBD1. Germline V gene sequence: CDR1 KGHSH, CDR2 LQKENI. V shed 4 bases and J 3 bases; nucleotides not matched to a gene: 3. The CDR3 contains 14 residues. This CDR3 reads CASSRDRGSYEQYF. The CDR3 DNA reads as TGTGCCAGCTCACGGGACAGGGGCAGCTACGAGCAGTACTTC.

CDR3 region: CASSYRGTDTQYF. In DNA, the CDR3 is TGTGCCAGCAGTTATCGGGGCACAGATACGCAGTATTTT. The chain uses TRBV6-6 and TRBJ2-3; D gene uncertain. The CDR3 contains 13 residues. The V end was cut by 3 bases, the J end by 1 base, with 5 bases between. The germline gives CDR1 MNHNY, CDR2 SVGAGI (reference sequence).

This clone has just a few counts. CDR3 sequence (DNA): TGTGCCAGCAGTTTATTAGGGGGCTCTGGAAACACCATATATTTT. It translates to CASSLLGGSGNTIYF. The V gene is TRBV27, the J gene TRBJ1-3; TRBD1 is a possible D gene (6 bases). Trimming took off 1 base at V and 0 bases at J, with 7 bases between the two ends. This CDR3 region has 15 residues. Germline V gene data show CDR1 as MNHEY and CDR2 as SMNVEV (reference sequence).

V and J are TRBV18 and TRBJ2-7; TRBD2 matches at 7 bases. The CDR3 is 11 amino acids. V dropped 6 bases and J dropped 7; count of bases not matched to a gene: 3. The germline V gene has CDR1 KGHSH and CDR2 LQKENI. The CDR3 here is CASSGGKEQYF. CDR3 sequence (DNA): TGTGCCAGCTCGGGAGGGAAAGAGCAGTACTTC.

The chain is built from TRBV19 and TRBJ1-5; weak D call: TRBD1 (5 bases). This CDR3 has 15 amino acids. Germline V lookup: CDR1 LNHDA, CDR2 SQIVND (reference sequence). Trimming removed 1 base at V and 1 base at J, with 8 bases between. CDR3 DNA: TGTGCCAGTAGTATAGGGACAAGAAGCAATCAGCCCCAGCATTTT. This encodes CASSIGTRSNQPQHF.

The chain is built from TRBV30 and TRBJ2-3; possibly TRBD1 for D (5 bases). This CDR3 region has 16 residues. Trimming left V 2 bases short and J 5 bases short, with 20 bases between. Looked up from germline, CDR1 is GTSNPN and CDR2 is SVGIG (reference sequence). The CDR3 loop reads CAWSKGQGMLKDTQYF. The CDR3 DNA is TGTGCCTGGAGTAAAGGGCAGGGAATGCTAAAAGATACGCAGTATTTT.

This chain joins TRBV6-5 and TRBJ1-2; a weak D match, TRBD1 (5 bases). The CDR3 extends over 14 amino acids. CDR1 and CDR2 (germline): MNHEY, SVGAGI. Trimming removed 0 bases from V and 6 bases from J, with 11 bases in between. As DNA, the CDR3 is TGTGCCAGCAGTTACTCTGGGGGGGATAATGGCTACACCTTC. Protein sequence: CASSYSGGDNGYTF.

V gene TRBV7-2 combines with J gene TRBJ2-5; 8 bases fit TRBD1. V lost 4 bases to trimming and J lost 4 bases; unmatched junction nucleotides: 5. CDR1 and CDR2 from the germline V gene are SGHTA and FQGNSA. This CDR3 spans 14 amino acids. The CDR3 reads CASSSTGVIETQYF. The DNA of the CDR3 is TGTGCCAGCAGCTCGACAGGGGTCATAGAGACCCAGTACTTC.

The V and J genes are TRBV15 and TRBJ2-5; 11 nucleotides line up with TRBD2. V was pared by 9 bases and J by 4 bases, with 4 bases of the junction left unmatched. Germline CDR1 LNHNV, CDR2 YYDKDF (reference sequence). The CDR3 runs 13 residues. CDR3 DNA sequence: TGTGCCACAACACTAGCGGGAGTAGAGACCCAGTACTTC. It encodes CATTLAGVETQYF.

The rearrangement uses TRBV5-1 and TRBJ2-1, with D maybe TRBD1 (5 bases). CDR3 size: 15 residues. Trimming cost V 3 bases and J 0 bases, with 10 bases left between them. The germline V gene encodes CDR1 SGHRS and CDR2 YFSETQ. The CDR3, as DNA: TGCGCCAGCAGCTCGCAGGGAAGCTCCTACAATGAGCAGTTCTTC. Translating it yields CASSSQGSSYNEQFF.

The CDR3 is CASSDPGLVDEQFF. The CDR3 region has the DNA TGTGCCAGCAGCGATCCGGGTCTCGTCGATGAGCAGTTCTTC. The chain carries TRBV9 and TRBJ2-1; D not certain. The CDR3 has 14 residues. V was pared by 3 bases and J by 8 bases, with 15 bases between. The germline V gene encodes CDR1 SGDLS and CDR2 YYNGEE.

The V and J genes are TRBV5-1 and TRBJ2-7; possibly TRBD1 or TRBD2 for D (5 bases each). The V gene lost 4 bases and the J gene lost 1 base, with 12 bases spanning the gap. The CDR3 loop spans 14 amino acids. Germline loops: CDR1 SGHRS, CDR2 YFSETQ. The CDR3 nucleotides are TGCGCCAGCAGCACCGGGACGCCTTCCTACGAGCAGTACTTC. Encoded protein: CASSTGTPSYEQYF.

The chain combines TRBV6-1 with TRBJ1-2, with D possibly being TRBD1 (6 bases). V lost 0 bases and J lost 5, with 22 bases in between. CDR1 is MNHNS and CDR2 is SASEGT in the germline V gene. The CDR3 is made up of 18 amino acids. The CDR3 DNA reads as TGTGCCAGCAGTGAAGCCCCGGTGGCACAGGGTTTTAAATATGGCTACACCTTC. Translating gives CASSEAPVAQGFKYGYTF.

This clone was counted a few times. The V call is TRBV6-5, the J call TRBJ1-2; TRBD1 is a possible D gene (6 bases). Trimming stripped 8 bases from V and 7 bases from J, with 23 bases between. CDR1 and CDR2 from the germline V gene are MNHEY and SVGAGI. The length of the CDR3 is 15 residues. In nucleotides, the CDR3 is TGTGCCAGCCTTACTAGATCCAGGGGAATGAGTGGCTACACCTTC. It is translated as CASLTRSRGMSGYTF.

The chain carries TRBV7-6 and TRBJ2-7; 7 nucleotides align to TRBD1. The V and J ends lost 5 bases and 6 bases, in that order; junction bases with no gene match: 13. The germline V gene has CDR1 SGHVS and CDR2 FNYEAQ. This CDR3 has 15 amino acids. The CDR3, as DNA: TGTGCCAGCAGCCTCTTCTCCGGGACAGATTCCGAGCAGTACTTC. This sequence encodes CASSLFSGTDSEQYF. The whole variable domain, remainder taken from reference TRBV7-6 and TRBJ2-7, is GAGVSQSPRYKVTKRGQDVALRCDPISGHVSLYWYRQALGQGPEFLTYFNYEAQQDKSGLPNDRFSAERPEGSISTLTIQRTEQRDSAMYRCASSLFSGTDSEQYFGPGTRLTVT.

The J gene is TRBJ2-3, the V gene TRBV4-2, with 13 bases fitting TRBD2. V dropped 2 bases and J dropped 0; count of bases not matched to a gene: 2. This CDR3 contains 17 residues. Germline-derived CDR1 and CDR2 are LGHNA and YNFKEQ. In nucleotides, the CDR3 is TGTGCCAGCAGCCAAACTAGCGGGAGGGTTAGCACAGATACGCAGTATTTT. Its translation: CASSQTSGRVSTDTQYF.

The rearrangement uses TRBV6-1 and TRBJ2-5, with a possible D match to TRBD1 (5 bases). This CDR3 contains 13 residues. V was cut by 6 bases and J by 4 bases, with 12 bases left in between. Germline CDR1 and CDR2: MNHNS and SASEGT. The CDR3: CASSRTRVETQYF. In nucleotides, the CDR3 is TGTGCCAGCAGCAGGACAAGGGTAGAGACCCAGTACTTC.

This rearrangement joins TRBV29-1 to TRBJ1-1; a weak D match, TRBD1 (5 bases). Germline loops: CDR1 SQVTM, CDR2 ANQGSEA. CDR3 length equals 16 residues. V lost 3 bases and J 0 bases, leaving 17 bases between the germline ends. The CDR3 nucleotides are TGCAGCGTTGAGGTCGGGGGGAACTGGATGAACACTGAAGCTTTCTTT. It yields the protein CSVEVGGNWMNTEAFF.

This rearrangement joins TRBV7-9 to TRBJ1-6; maybe TRBD1 (6 bases). The V gene's germline CDR1 is SEHNR and CDR2 FQNEAQ (reference sequence). The CDR3 spans 14 residues. Deletions cut 6 bases from V and 8 bases from J, with 14 bases between. CDR3 protein: CASSSGARDSPLHF. In DNA, the CDR3 is TGTGCCAGCAGTTCGGGGGCAAGGGATTCACCCCTCCACTTT.